This is a list of T cell receptor beta chains from one sample in a study of T cells in Graves' hyperthyroidism and ophthalmopathy. TCRdb itself ran the multiplex PCR reads through MiXCR, one entry per CDR3 protein. The data contain 530,000 or so distinct CDR3 sequences, 46% of them singletons. The sequencing input was peripheral blood or thyroid tissue (not recorded which). These receptors were taken from a woman under 30 with Graves' hyperthyroidism. The CDR3 runs from the conserved cysteine through the conserved F or W. The D gene is left open where the match is weak. Rows may omit the clone size; those that give it use once, few, many or a size class.

.	.	TRBV15	TRBJ1-1	CATSRDGRGFDTEAFF
TRBD1	many	TRBV20-1	TRBJ2-6	CSARAGGSGANVLTF
.	few	TRBV27	TRBJ2-2	CARPAGAGGELFF
TRBD1	.	TRBV20-1	TRBJ2-5	CSARTGTGAQETQYF
TRBD1	many	TRBV6-5	TRBJ1-2	CASSPHRGDGYTF
.	few	TRBV7-9	TRBJ2-3	CASSLGWTTDTQYF
TRBD2	many	TRBV4-1	TRBJ2-7	CASSQVQREINEQYF
.	few	TRBV7-8	TRBJ2-5	CASSSPENREETQYF
.	few	TRBV18	TRBJ2-7	CASSPPVGTWEQYF
.	many	TRBV7-9	TRBJ2-5	CASSPPGRRRQETQYF
TRBD2	.	TRBV6-2/TRBV6-3	TRBJ2-5	CASSQRGAFRETQYF
.	.	TRBV7-3	TRBJ2-3	CASSQGLPDTQYF
TRBD1	.	TRBV24-1	TRBJ2-3	CATSDFARGPTDTQYF
.	many	TRBV20-1	TRBJ1-5	CSVEGQSNQPQHF
.	few	TRBV4-3	TRBJ2-2	CASSQEITGELFF
.	.	TRBV2	TRBJ1-3	CASRRLGNTIYF
TRBD2	.	TRBV27	TRBJ2-7	CASSASAKGREYEQYF
TRBD2	.	TRBV5-4	TRBJ2-5	CAWGLAGQETQYF
.	few	TRBV4-3	TRBJ2-2	CASSHPASGRNTGELFF
TRBD2	few	TRBV24-1	TRBJ2-1	CATSGGLRSSYNEQFF
TRBD2	few	TRBV7-9	TRBJ2-3	CASSLAPGTNTDTQYF
.	.	TRBV20-1	TRBJ2-1	CSAPATPYNEQFF
.	many	TRBV4-2	TRBJ1-4	CASSQLGEKLFF
TRBD1	many	TRBV7-9	TRBJ2-7	CASSLSDRDYEQYF
TRBD1	.	TRBV12-5	TRBJ1-6	CASGLDRWAARGLDNSPLHF
.	many	TRBV10-3	TRBJ2-7	CATARGRYSYEQYF
.	.	TRBV5-6	TRBJ1-3	CASSFGLSDSAGNTIYF
TRBD2	.	TRBV15	TRBJ2-7	CATSSQGEGLESNEQYF
.	many	TRBV2	TRBJ2-7	CASKLGPTMGEQYF
TRBD2	.	TRBV7-7	TRBJ2-3	CASSAGLAATDTQYF
.	.	TRBV11-2	TRBJ1-6	CATTRSLGGRWGDTINSYNSPLHF
.	few	TRBV10-3	TRBJ2-1	CAISAGGVYNEQFF
TRBD2	.	TRBV10-3	TRBJ2-5	CAIRWTSGSQETQYF
.	.	TRBV20-1	TRBJ2-1	CSAPYNEQFF
.	.	TRBV7-9	TRBJ1-1	CASSSPARRGAEAFF
TRBD2	many	TRBV9	TRBJ2-2	CASSVGGSPTGELFF
.	.	TRBV6-6	TRBJ2-5	CASTTGNQPQYF
.	many	TRBV10-3	TRBJ1-5	CAISKAGEEAQHF
TRBD1	many	TRBV19	TRBJ1-5	CASSSDRLHQPQHF
TRBD1	many	TRBV7-2	TRBJ1-6	CASSRTGGNSPLHF
TRBD1	.	TRBV25-1	TRBJ1-2	CASSEVGRQGGSGYTF
.	.	TRBV10-3	TRBJ1-2	CAHHPGREDYGYTF
.	.	TRBV7-3	TRBJ1-2	CASSLTDTNYGYTF
.	many	TRBV27	TRBJ1-2	CASSSRDTQLTF
TRBD2	.	TRBV15	TRBJ2-6	CATSKERKRDSNTGANVLTF
TRBD2	.	TRBV12-3/TRBV12-4	.	CASIVTSGGQGQFF
.	many	TRBV4-1	TRBJ1-2	CASSQESFNYGYTF
TRBD2	.	TRBV29-1	TRBJ2-7	CSVAGRRGLARAEQYF
.	.	TRBV7-9	TRBJ1-2	CASSPTEGLYGYTF
.	.	TRBV7-6	TRBJ1-1	CASSLSGYEAFF
TRBD2	many	TRBV12-3/TRBV12-4	TRBJ2-7	CASSSFGLAGSYEQYF